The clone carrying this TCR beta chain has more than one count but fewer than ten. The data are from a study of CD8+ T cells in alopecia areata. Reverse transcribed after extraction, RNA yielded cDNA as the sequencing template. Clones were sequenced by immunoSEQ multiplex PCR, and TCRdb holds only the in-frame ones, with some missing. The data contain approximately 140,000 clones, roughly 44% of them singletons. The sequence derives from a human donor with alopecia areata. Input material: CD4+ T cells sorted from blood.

The CDR3 DNA reads TGCAGTGCTAGTTCCATCGGGGAGCTGTTTTTT. Translated: CSASSIGELFF. This chain links TRBV20-1 with TRBJ2-2; no clear D. Germline lookup yields CDR1 DFQATT and CDR2 SNEGSKA (reference sequence). The V end lost 3 bases, the J end lost 7 bases, and 6 bases lay between the germline ends. This CDR3 contains 11 residues.